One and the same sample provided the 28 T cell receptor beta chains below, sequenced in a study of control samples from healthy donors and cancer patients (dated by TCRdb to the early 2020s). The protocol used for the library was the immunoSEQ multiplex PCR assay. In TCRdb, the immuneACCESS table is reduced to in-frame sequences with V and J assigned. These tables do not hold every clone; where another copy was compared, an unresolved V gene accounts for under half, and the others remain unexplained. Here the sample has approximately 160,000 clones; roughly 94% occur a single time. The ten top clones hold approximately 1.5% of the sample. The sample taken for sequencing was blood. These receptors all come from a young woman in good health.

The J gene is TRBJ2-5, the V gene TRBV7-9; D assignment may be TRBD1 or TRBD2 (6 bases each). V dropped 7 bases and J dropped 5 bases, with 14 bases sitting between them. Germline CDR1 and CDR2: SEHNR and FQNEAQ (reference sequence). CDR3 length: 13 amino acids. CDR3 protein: CASTSRGGETQYF. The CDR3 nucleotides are TGTGCCAGCACCTCTAGAGGGGGGGAGACCCAGTACTTC.

CDR3 in DNA: TGTGCCATCAGTGAACCCCCGGGTGTGAGGCAGCCCCAGCATTTT. It translates to CAISEPPGVRQPQHF. J is TRBJ1-5 and V is TRBV10-3; D is uncertain. CDR1 is ENHRY, CDR2 SYGVKD, per germline. Between the trimmed V and J ends, which lost 3 bases and 7 bases, there was a span of 16 bases. This CDR3 comprises 15 residues.

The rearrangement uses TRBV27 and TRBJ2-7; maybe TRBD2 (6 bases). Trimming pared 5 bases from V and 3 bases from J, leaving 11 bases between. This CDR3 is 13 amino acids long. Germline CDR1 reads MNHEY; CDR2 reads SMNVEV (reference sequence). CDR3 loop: CASSPPGGYEQYF. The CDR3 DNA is TGTGCCAGCAGTCCCCCCGGGGGCTACGAGCAGTACTTC.

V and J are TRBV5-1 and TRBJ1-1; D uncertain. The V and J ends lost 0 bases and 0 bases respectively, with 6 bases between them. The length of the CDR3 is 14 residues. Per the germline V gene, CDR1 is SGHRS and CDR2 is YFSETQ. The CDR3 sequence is CASSLEALNTEAFF. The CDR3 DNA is TGCGCCAGCAGCTTGGAGGCCCTGAACACTGAAGCTTTCTTT.

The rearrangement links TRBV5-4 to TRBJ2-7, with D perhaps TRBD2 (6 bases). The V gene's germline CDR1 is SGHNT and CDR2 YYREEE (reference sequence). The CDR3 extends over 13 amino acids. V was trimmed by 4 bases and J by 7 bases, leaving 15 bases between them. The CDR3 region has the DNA TGTGCCAGCAGCCGTGTCGGGGGTTTTGAGCAGTACTTC. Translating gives CASSRVGGFEQYF. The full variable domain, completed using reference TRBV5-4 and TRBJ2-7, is ETGVTQSPTHLIKTRGQQVTLRCSSQSGHNTVSWYQQALGQGPQFIFQYYREEENGRGNFPPRFSGLQFPNYSSELNVNALELDDSALYLCASSRVGGFEQYFGPGTRLTVT.

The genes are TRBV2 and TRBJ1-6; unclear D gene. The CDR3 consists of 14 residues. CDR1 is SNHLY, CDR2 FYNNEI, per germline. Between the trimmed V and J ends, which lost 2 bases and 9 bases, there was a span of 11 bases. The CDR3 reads CASSEREGGSPLHF. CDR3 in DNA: TGTGCCAGCAGTGAAAGGGAAGGCGGTTCACCCCTCCACTTT.

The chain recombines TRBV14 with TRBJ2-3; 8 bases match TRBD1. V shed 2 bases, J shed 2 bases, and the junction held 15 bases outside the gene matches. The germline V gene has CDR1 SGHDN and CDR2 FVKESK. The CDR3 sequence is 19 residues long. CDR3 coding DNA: TGTGCCAGCAGCCAAAACAGGGGGAATGTACGGTGGTCCACAGATACGCAGTATTTT. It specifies CASSQNRGNVRWSTDTQYF.

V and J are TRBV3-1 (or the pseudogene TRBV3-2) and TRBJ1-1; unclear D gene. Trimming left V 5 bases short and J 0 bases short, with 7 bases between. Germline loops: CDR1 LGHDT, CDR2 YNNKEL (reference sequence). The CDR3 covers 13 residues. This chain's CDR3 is CASSVPMNTEAFF. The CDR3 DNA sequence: TGTGCCAGCAGCGTACCTATGAACACTGAAGCTTTCTTT.

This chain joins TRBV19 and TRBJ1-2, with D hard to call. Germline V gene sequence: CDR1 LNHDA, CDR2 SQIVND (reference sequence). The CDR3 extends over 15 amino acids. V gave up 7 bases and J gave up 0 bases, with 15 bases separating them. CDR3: CASIRTAGSNYGYTF. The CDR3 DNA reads TGTGCCAGTATTCGGACGGCGGGCTCTAACTATGGCTACACCTTC.

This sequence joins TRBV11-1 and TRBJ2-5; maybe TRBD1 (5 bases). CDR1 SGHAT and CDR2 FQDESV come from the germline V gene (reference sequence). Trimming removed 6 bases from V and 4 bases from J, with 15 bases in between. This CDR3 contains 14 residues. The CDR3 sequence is CASRDSLSGETQYF. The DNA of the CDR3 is TGTGCCAGCAGAGACAGCCTCTCGGGAGAGACCCAGTACTTC.

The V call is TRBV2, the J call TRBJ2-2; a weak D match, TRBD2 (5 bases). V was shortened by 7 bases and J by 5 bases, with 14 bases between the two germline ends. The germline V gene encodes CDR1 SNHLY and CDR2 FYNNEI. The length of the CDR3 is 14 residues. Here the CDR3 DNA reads TGTGCCAGCACCCGAGAGGGTTCTACCGGGGAGCTGTTTTTT. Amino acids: CASTREGSTGELFF.

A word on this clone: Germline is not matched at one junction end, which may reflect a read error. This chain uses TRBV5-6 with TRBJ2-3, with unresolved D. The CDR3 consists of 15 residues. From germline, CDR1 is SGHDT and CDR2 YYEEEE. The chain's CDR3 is CASSLVGPSKDTQYF. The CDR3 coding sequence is TGTGCCAGCAGCTTGGTGGGCCCGAGCAAAGATACGCAGTATTTT. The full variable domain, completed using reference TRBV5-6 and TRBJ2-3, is DAGVTQSPTHLIKTRGQQVTLRCSPKSGHDTVSWYQQALGQGPQFIFQYYEEEERQRGNFPDRFSGHQFPNYSSELNVNALLLGDSALYLCASSLVGPSKDTQYFGPGTRLTVL.

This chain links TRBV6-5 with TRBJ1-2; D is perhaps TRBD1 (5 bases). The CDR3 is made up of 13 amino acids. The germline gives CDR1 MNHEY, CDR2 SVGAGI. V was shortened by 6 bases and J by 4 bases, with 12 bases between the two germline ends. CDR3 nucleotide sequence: TGTGCCAGCAGCCTCGACAGCGTCTATGGCTACACCTTC. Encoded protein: CASSLDSVYGYTF.

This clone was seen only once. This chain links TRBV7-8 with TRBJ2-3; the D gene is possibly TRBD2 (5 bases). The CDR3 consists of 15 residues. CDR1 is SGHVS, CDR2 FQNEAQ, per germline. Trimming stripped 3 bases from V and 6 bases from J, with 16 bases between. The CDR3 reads CASSFRSLREDTQYF. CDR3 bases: TGTGCCAGCAGCTTCCGGAGTCTGAGGGAGGATACGCAGTATTTT.

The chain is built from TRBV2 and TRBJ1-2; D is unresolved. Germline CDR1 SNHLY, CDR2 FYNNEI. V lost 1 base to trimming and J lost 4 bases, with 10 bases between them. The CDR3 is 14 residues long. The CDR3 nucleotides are TGTGCCAGCAGTGAAGAGGGCAGGAGCTATGGCTACACCTTC. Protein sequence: CASSEEGRSYGYTF.

In nucleotides, the CDR3 is TGTGCCAGCAGCTCTCCCGGGACTAGCGGAATCTACGAGCAGTACTTC. This gives the protein CASSSPGTSGIYEQYF. This chain links TRBV11-2 with TRBJ2-7; 11 bases fit TRBD2. J gave up 3 bases and V 4 bases, and 8 bases lay outside the gene matches. The CDR3 sequence is 16 residues long. Germline V gene sequence: CDR1 SGHAT, CDR2 FQNNGV.

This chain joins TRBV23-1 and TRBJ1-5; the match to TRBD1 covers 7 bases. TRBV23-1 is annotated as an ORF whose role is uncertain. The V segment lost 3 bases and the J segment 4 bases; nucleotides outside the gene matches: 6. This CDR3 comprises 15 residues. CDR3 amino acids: CASSQETRGNQPQHF. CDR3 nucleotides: TGCGCCAGCAGTCAGGAGACCAGGGGGAATCAGCCCCAGCATTTT.

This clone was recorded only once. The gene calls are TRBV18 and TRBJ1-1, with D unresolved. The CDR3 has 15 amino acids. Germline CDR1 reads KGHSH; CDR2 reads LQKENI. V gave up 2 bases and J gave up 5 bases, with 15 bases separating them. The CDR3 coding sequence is TGTGCCAGCTCACCAATTCCCGATTTGACAACTGAAGCTTTCTTT. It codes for CASSPIPDLTTEAFF.

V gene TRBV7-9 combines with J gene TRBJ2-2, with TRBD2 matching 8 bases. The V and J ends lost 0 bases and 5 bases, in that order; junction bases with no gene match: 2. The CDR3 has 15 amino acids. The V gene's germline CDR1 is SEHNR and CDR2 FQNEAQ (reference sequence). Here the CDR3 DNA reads TGTGCCAGCAGCTTAGCAGCGGGAGAAACCGGGGAGCTGTTTTTT. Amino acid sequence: CASSLAAGETGELFF.

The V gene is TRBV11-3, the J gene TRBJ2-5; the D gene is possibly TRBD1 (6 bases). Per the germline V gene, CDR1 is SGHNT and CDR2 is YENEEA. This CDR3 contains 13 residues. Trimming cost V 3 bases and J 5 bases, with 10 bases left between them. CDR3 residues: CASSFRGGETQYF. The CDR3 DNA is TGTGCCAGCAGCTTCAGGGGCGGGGAGACCCAGTACTTC.

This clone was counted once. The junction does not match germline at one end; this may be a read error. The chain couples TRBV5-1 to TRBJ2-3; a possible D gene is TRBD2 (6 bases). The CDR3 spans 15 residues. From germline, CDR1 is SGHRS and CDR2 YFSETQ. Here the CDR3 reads CASSLGGPITDTQYF. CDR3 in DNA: TGCGCCAGCAGTTTGGGGGGACCAATCACAGATACGCAGTATTTT.

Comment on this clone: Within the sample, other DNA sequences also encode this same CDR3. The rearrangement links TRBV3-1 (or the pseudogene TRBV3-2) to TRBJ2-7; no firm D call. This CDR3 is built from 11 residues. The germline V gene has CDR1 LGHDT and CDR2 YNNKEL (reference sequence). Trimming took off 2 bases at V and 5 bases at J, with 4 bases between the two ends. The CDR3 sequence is CASSQSNEQYF. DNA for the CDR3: TGTGCCAGCAGCCAATCCAACGAGCAGTACTTC.

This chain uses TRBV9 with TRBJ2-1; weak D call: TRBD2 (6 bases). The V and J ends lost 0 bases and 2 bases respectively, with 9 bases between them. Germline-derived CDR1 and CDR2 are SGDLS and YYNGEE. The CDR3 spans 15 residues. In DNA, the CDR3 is TGTGCCAGCAGCGTAGGGGGGGAGGCCTACAATGAGCAGTTCTTC. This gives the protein CASSVGGEAYNEQFF.

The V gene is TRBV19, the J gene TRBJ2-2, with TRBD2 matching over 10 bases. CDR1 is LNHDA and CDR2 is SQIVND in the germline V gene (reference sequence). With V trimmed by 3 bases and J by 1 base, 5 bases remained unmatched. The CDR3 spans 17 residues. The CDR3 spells CASSIPSGGGNTGELFF. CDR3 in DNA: TGTGCCAGTAGTATTCCTAGCGGGGGAGGGAACACCGGGGAGCTGTTTTTT.

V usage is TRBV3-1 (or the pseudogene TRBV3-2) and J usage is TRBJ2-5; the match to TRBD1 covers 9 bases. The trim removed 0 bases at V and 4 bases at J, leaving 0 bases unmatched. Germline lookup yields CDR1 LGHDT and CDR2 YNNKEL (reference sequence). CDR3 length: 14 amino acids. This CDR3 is CASSQEDRGETQYF. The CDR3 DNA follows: TGTGCCAGCAGCCAAGAGGACAGGGGAGAGACCCAGTACTTC.

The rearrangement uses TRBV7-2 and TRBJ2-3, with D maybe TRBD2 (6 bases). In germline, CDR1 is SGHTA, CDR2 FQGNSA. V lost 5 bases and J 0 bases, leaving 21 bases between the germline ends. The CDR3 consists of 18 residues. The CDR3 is CASSRPRAGWTSTDTQYF. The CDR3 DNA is TGTGCCAGCAGCCGTCCTCGAGCGGGCTGGACTAGCACAGATACGCAGTATTTT. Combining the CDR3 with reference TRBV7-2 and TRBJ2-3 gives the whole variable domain GAGVSQSPSNKVTEKGKDVELRCDPISGHTALYWYRQSLGQGLEFLIYFQGNSAPDKSGLPSDRFSAERTGGSVSTLTIQRTQQEDSAVYLCASSRPRAGWTSTDTQYFGPGTRLTVL.

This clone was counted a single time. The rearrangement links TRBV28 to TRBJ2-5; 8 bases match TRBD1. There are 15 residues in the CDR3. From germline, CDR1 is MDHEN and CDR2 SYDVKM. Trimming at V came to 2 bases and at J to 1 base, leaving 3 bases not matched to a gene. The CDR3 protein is CASSLPGQAQETQYF. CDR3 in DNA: TGTGCCAGCAGTTTACCGGGACAGGCCCAAGAGACCCAGTACTTC.

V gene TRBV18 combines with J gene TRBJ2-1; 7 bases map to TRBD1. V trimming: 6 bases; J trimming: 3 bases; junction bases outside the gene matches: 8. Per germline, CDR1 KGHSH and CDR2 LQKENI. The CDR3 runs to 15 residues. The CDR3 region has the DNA TGTGCCAGCTCCTACCAGGGACAGCACTACAATGAGCAGTTCTTC. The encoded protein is CASSYQGQHYNEQFF. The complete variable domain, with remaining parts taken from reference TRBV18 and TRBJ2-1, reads NAGVMQNPRHLVRRRGQEARLRCSPMKGHSHVYWYRQLPEEGLKFMVYLQKENIIDESGMPKERFSAEFPKEGPSILRIQQVVRGDSAAYFCASSYQGQHYNEQFFGPGTRLTVL.